A selection of T cell receptor beta chains follows, all from one sample in a study of identical twins. Using its own MiXCR run on the 5' RACE reads, TCRdb lists one record per CDR3 protein. The data hold about 200,000 distinct CDR3 sequences, with 7.5% observed a single time. The data were also submitted as part of a second study, on yellow fever vaccine responses in identical twins.

The specimen sequenced was memory (CD45RO+) T cells sorted from blood. These receptors all stem from a young woman in good health. Both conserved end residues are part of each CDR3. A D gene is named only where the DNA matches it firmly. Size is stated for part of the rows, as once, few or many counts, or as a class when the clone is expanded.

TGTGCCAGTAGTATCTCCAAATCTAGTGCGGAAAATTACAATGAGCAGTTCTTC	CASSISKSSAENYNEQFF	-	TRBV19	18	-	TRBJ2-1
TGTGCCAGCAGCTTACGGACAGGGCTGAACACTGAAGCTTTCTTT	CASSLRTGLNTEAFF	TRBD1	TRBV7-9	15	few	TRBJ1-1
TGTGCCAGCAGCTTGGCAACAGGGCTCACCGGGGAGCTGTTTTTT	CASSLATGLTGELFF	-	TRBV5-4	15	many	TRBJ2-2
TGTGCCAGCAGTCCAGCGGTTATCGAGACCCAGTACTTC	CASSPAVIETQYF	-	TRBV21-1	13	-	TRBJ2-5
TGTGCCAGCAGCTCTGAGACAGGGGGCGGTTACACCATATATTTT	CASSSETGGGYTIYF	TRBD1	TRBV11-2	15	-	TRBJ1-3
TGCAGTGCTAGAGCAGTTAACACCGGGGAGCTGTTTTTT	CSARAVNTGELFF	-	TRBV20-1	13	few	TRBJ2-2
TGTGCCAGCAGGGAGGGAGATTCTCCCGGGGAGCTGTTTTTT	CASREGDSPGELFF	-	TRBV4-2	14	many	TRBJ2-2
TGCGCCAGCAGCCAAGACCCGGCTTCAGGGTATAGTCAGCCCCAGCATTTT	CASSQDPASGYSQPQHF	-	TRBV4-1	17	-	TRBJ1-5
TGTGCCAGCAGTGAAACCCCGGGCCCACCGGGGGAGACCCAGTACTTC	CASSETPGPPGETQYF	-	TRBV2	16	few	TRBJ2-5
TGTGCCACCGGACTAGCGGGAGAGACCCAGTACTTC	CATGLAGETQYF	TRBD2	TRBV10-3	12	-	TRBJ2-5
TGTGCCAGCAGCGCAATGTTGACGCGGGGCGCAGATACGCAGTATTTT	CASSAMLTRGADTQYF	-	TRBV9	16	few	TRBJ2-3
TGTGCCAGCAGTTTATATGGCCCAGATACGCAGTATTTT	CASSLYGPDTQYF	-	TRBV27	13	few	TRBJ2-3
TGTGCCAGCAGCTGGCGACGACTAGCGGGAGGGACAGATACGCAGTATTTT	CASSWRRLAGGTDTQYF	TRBD2	TRBV7-2	17	few	TRBJ2-3
TGTGCCAGCCGAGACACCTCTGGAAACACCATATATTTT	CASRDTSGNTIYF	-	TRBV12-3/TRBV12-4	13	-	TRBJ1-3
TGTGCCAGCAGCTTTGGAAATGCGGGTGGCTACACCTTC	CASSFGNAGGYTF	-	TRBV5-8	13	-	TRBJ1-2
TGTGCCAGCAGCTCCCGGACTAGCGGGAAGGTCGAGCAGTACTTC	CASSSRTSGKVEQYF	TRBD2	TRBV7-2	15	-	TRBJ2-7
TGTGCCAGCAGCCGACGGGGGGCTAGCACAGATACGCAGTATTTT	CASSRRGASTDTQYF	-	TRBV7-2	15	many	TRBJ2-3
TGCAGCGCAGAGGGGATTGGGACTAGCGGGATCTCGGGTTCCTACAATGAGCAGTTCTTC	CSAEGIGTSGISGSYNEQFF	TRBD2	TRBV29-1	20	-	TRBJ2-1
TGTGCCTGGACAGGGACCTTATCCTATAATTCACCCCTCCACTTT	CAWTGTLSYNSPLHF	-	TRBV30	15	-	TRBJ1-6
TGTGCCAGCAGCTTGGAGACCGGGAGGCTCCAAGAGACCCAGTACTTC	CASSLETGRLQETQYF	TRBD2	TRBV5-4	16	-	TRBJ2-5
TGTGCCAGCAGCCCCAGACAGGGGGGGACTGAAGCTTTCTTT	CASSPRQGGTEAFF	TRBD1	TRBV3-1	14	many	TRBJ1-1
TGCGCCAGCAGCCTACAGTCCCTACCCACAGATACGCAGTATTTT	CASSLQSLPTDTQYF	-	TRBV5-1	15	many	TRBJ2-3
TGTGCCAGCAGCCCTGGCAGGGGGGGTTCGGACATTCAGTACTTC	CASSPGRGGSDIQYF	-	TRBV4-2	15	-	TRBJ2-4
TGTGCCAGCAGCTTAAACGCGGGGTATTCCTACGAGCAGTACTTC	CASSLNAGYSYEQYF	-	TRBV7-2	15	-	TRBJ2-7
TGTGCCAGCATCGGTGGGACAGGGAAGTACGAGCAGTACTTC	CASIGGTGKYEQYF	TRBD1	TRBV7-9	14	many	TRBJ2-7
TGCAGTGCTCTCGGACTTCTTAGCACAGATACGCAGTATTTT	CSALGLLSTDTQYF	-	TRBV20-1	14	few	TRBJ2-3
TGTGCCAGCAGTATCGCGGGAGGGCCCTACGAGCAGTACTTC	CASSIAGGPYEQYF	TRBD2	TRBV6-2/TRBV6-3	14	many	TRBJ2-7
TGTGCCACCAGTGATTTCCCCATCAGCGGGAGGTACAATGAGCAGTTCTTC	CATSDFPISGRYNEQFF	TRBD2	TRBV24-1	17	many	TRBJ2-1
TGTGCCAGCAGCCACAACGGACAGACCAACAATCAGCCCCAGCATTTT	CASSHNGQTNNQPQHF	-	TRBV28	16	-	TRBJ1-5
TGTGCCAGCAGCCCCCGAGGGGGTGGGGGCAATGAGCAGTTCTTC	CASSPRGGGGNEQFF	-	TRBV9	15	-	TRBJ2-1
TGTGCCATCAGTCCATCAGGACCCTCCGAGCAGTACTTC	CAISPSGPSEQYF	-	TRBV10-3	13	few	TRBJ2-7
TGCAGTGCCTTACTAGCGGGAGTTGAGGATACGCAGTATTTT	CSALLAGVEDTQYF	TRBD2	TRBV20-1	14	-	TRBJ2-3
TGTGCCAGCAGCTTAGGCGGACAGGGGGCCGGGGAGCTGTTTTTT	CASSLGGQGAGELFF	TRBD1	TRBV11-2	15	few	TRBJ2-2
TGCAGCGTTGGCAGGTCCAATGAAAAACTGTTTTTT	CSVGRSNEKLFF	-	TRBV29-1	12	-	TRBJ1-4
TGTGCCAGCAGCTTACGGGCCGGATACGAGCAGTACTTC	CASSLRAGYEQYF	-	TRBV7-2	13	-	TRBJ2-7
TGTGCCAGCAGCTTAGCGCGGGGAATCCAAGAGACCCAGTACTTC	CASSLARGIQETQYF	-	TRBV7-9	15	-	TRBJ2-5
TGCAGTGCTAGAGACGGTTCTTTCGAGACCCAGTACTTC	CSARDGSFETQYF	-	TRBV20-1	13	many	TRBJ2-5